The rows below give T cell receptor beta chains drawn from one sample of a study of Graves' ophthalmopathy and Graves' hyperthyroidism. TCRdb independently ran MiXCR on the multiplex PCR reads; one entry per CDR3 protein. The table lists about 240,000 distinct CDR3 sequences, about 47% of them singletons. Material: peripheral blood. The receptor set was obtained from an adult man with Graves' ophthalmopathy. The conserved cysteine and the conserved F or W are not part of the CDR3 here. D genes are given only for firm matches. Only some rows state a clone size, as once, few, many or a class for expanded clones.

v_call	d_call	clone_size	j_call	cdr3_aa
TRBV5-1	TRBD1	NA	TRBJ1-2	ASSTPGTAIPYGYT
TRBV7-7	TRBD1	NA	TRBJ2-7	ASSLTGQTYEQY
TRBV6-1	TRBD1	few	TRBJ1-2	ASGWTGDGYT
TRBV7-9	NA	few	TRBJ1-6	ASSPRGGADSPLH
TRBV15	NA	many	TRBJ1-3	ATSTTTVISGNTIY
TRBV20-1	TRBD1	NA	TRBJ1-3	SVPTGTSSGNTIY
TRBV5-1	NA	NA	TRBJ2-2	ASSIGDSSNTGELF
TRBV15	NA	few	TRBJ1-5	ASSPGGGHDNQPQH
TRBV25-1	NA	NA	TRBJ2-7	ASRYGGNYEQY
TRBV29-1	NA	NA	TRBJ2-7	SVSIQRPEQY
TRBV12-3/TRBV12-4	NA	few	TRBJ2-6	ASSLDVSGANVLT
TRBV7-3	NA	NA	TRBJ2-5	ASSWRGRQETQY
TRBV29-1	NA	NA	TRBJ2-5	SVAPGAETQY
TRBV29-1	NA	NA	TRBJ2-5	SAGWGPGTQY
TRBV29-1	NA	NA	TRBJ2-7	SVEDRGSSYEQY
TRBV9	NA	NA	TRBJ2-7	ASSAGAGAYEQY
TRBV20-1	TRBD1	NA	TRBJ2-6	SARGQGFGTGANVLT
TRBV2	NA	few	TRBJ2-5	ASREVAETQY
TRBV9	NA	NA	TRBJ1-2	ASSYRGQNYGYT
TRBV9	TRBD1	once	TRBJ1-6	ASSLALGQYNSPLH
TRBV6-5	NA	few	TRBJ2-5	ASAWTVQETQY
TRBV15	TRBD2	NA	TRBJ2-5	ATGRGAQETQY
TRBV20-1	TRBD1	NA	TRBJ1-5	SAGGGGGQGMGNQPQH
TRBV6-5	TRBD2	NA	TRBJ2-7	ASSRDAGGSFDEQY
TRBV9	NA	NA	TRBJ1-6	ASNLKVNSPLH
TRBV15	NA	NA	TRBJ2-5	ATSRDRGPYNGKETQY
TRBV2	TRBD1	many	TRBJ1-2	ASNRLQGYGYT
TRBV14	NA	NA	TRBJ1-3	ASSYGHRSGNTIY
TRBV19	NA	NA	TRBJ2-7	ASSIGQATYEQY
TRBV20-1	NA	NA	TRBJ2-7	SASSGAYAEY
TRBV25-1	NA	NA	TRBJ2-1	ASSDGSYNEQF
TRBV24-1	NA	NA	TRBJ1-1	ATSAGARTEAF
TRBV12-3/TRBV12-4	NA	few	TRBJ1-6	ASSPWVERGSPLH
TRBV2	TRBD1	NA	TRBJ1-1	ASSLVQGAGTEAF
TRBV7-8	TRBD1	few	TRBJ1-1	ASSSVPGGYTEAF
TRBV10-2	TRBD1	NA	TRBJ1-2	ASRSGTGVNYGYT
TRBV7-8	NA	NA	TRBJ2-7	ASSYYLGQQY
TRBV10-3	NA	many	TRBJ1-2	AISDMGPGYGYT
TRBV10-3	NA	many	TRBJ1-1	AIRSAENTEAF
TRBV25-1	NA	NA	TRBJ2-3	ASSWTDTQY
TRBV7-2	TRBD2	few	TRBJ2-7	ASSGTSGAGEQY
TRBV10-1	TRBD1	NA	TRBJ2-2	ASSPGGGELF
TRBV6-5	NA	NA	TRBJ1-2	ASSYGGSTGYGYT
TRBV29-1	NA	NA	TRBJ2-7	SVELGAHEQY